This TCR beta chain originates from a study of shared clonotypes between healthy human individuals. Data came from immunoSEQ multiplex PCR; TCRdb stores just in-frame clones and leaves some out. The sample comprises 500,000 to 550,000 clones, about 96% of which are singletons, and 0.05% to 0.07% rests with the top ten. The sample comprised naive CD4+ T cells sorted from blood. Indicated subset: CD45RA+ positively selected. The receptor was isolated from a woman between 25 and 40 years old in good health.

CDR3 region: CASSLVAEDGYTF. The DNA of the CDR3 is TGCGCCAGCAGCTTGGTGGCAGAGGATGGCTACACCTTC. V and J are TRBV5-1 and TRBJ1-2, with no clear D. The CDR3 loop spans 13 amino acids. Germline V gene lookup returns CDR1 SGHRS and CDR2 YFSETQ. The V end lost 0 bases, the J end lost 6 bases, and 9 bases lay between the germline ends.